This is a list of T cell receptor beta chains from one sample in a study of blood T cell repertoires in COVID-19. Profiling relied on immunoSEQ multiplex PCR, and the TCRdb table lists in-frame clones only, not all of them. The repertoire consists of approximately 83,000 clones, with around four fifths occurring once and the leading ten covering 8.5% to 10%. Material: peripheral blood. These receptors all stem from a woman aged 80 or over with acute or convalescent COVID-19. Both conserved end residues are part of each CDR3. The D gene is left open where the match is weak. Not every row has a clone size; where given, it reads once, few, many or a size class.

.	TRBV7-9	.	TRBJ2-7	CASSSPPAEEYF	TGTGCCAGCAGCTCCCCACCTGCAGAGGAGTACTTC
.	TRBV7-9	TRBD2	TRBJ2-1	CASSLVLAGVGGEQFF	TGTGCCAGCAGCTTAGTTCTAGCGGGAGTAGGAGGTGAGCAGTTCTTC
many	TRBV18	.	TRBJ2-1	CASSPRGPEGTEQFF	TGTGCCAGCTCACCAAGGGGGCCGGAGGGGACTGAGCAGTTCTTC
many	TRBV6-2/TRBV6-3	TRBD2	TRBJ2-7	CASSSGLASEQYF	TGTGCCAGCAGCAGCGGACTAGCAAGCGAGCAGTACTTC
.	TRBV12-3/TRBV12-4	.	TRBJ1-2	CASRTGLYGYTF	TGTGCCAGCAGGACAGGACTCTATGGCTACACCTTC
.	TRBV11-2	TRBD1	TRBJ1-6	CASSPGGTNSPLHF	TGTGCCAGCAGCCCAGGGGGCACGAATTCACCCCTCCACTTT
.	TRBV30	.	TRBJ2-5	CAWSLQGGETQYF	TGTGCCTGGAGTTTACAGGGTGGTGAGACCCAGTACTTC
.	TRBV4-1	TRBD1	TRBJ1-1	CASSQDSDRGGTEAFF	TGCGCCAGCAGCCAGGACTCTGACAGGGGGGGCACTGAAGCTTTCTTT
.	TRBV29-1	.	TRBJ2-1	CSVADSYNEQFF	TGCAGCGTTGCCGACAGCTACAATGAGCAGTTCTTC
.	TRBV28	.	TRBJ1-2	CASSPGYGYTF	TGTGCCAGCAGTCCAGGGTATGGCTACACCTTC
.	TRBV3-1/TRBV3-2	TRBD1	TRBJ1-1	CASSLTGGRMNTEAFF	TGTGCCAGCAGCCTCACAGGGGGCAGAATGAACACTGAAGCTTTCTTT
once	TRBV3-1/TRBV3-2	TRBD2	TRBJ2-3	CASTPTSPSTDTQYF	TGTGCCAGCACCCCGACTAGCCCTAGCACAGATACGCAGTATTTT
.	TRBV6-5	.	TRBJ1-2	CASSLEQWSGYTF	TGTGCCAGCAGCCTCGAGCAGTGGAGTGGCTACACCTTC
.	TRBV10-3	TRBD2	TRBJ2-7	CAISENAGGPYEQYF	TGTGCCATCAGTGAAAATGCGGGAGGGCCCTACGAGCAGTACTTC
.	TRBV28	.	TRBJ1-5	CASSSEQPQHF	TGTGCCAGCAGCTCTGAGCAGCCCCAGCATTTT
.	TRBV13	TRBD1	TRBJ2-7	CASTDRVGDEQYF	TGTGCCAGCACTGACAGGGTCGGCGACGAGCAGTACTTC
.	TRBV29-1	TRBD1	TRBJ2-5	CSAPLRGRQETQYF	TGCAGCGCCCCTCTTAGGGGGCGGCAAGAGACCCAGTACTTC
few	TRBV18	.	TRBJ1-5	CASSPRPGQPQHF	TGTGCCAGCTCACCGCGTCCGGGTCAGCCCCAGCATTTT
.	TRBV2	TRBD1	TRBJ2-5	CASKERTGGETQYF	TGTGCCAGCAAAGAGCGGACAGGGGGAGAGACCCAGTACTTC
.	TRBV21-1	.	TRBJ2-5	CASSIERGGTQYF	TGTGCCAGCAGCATAGAGCGGGGAGGGACCCAGTACTTC
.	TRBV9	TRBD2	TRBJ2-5	CASSVDGGGSKTQYF	TGTGCCAGCAGCGTAGATGGGGGGGGGTCGAAGACCCAGTACTTC
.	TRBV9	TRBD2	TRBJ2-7	CASSKTSLMSYEQYF	TGTGCCAGCAGCAAGACTAGCCTCATGTCCTACGAGCAGTACTTC
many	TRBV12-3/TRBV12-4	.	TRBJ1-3	CASSTYSGNTIYF	TGTGCCAGCAGTACTTACTCTGGAAACACCATATATTTT
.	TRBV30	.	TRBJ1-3	CAVLPGSSGNTIYF	TGTGCCGTGCTTCCAGGCTCCTCTGGAAACACCATATATTTT
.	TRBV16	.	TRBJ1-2	CASSQSRDYGYTF	TGTGCCAGCAGCCAATCGCGGGACTATGGCTACACCTTC
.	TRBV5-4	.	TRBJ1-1	CASSLPADPVEAFF	TGTGCCAGCAGTTTGCCTGCTGATCCGGTCGAAGCTTTCTTT
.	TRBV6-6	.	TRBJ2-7	CASRLAYEQYF	TGTGCCAGCAGACTCGCTTACGAGCAGTACTTC
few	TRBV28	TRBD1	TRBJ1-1	CASSRNRGRGTEAFF	TGTGCCAGCAGTAGAAACAGGGGGAGGGGAACTGAAGCTTTCTTT
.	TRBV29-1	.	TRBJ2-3	CSVMRTSTDTQYF	TGCAGCGTTATGCGAACTAGCACAGATACGCAGTATTTT
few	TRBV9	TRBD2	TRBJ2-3	CASSVWGSGDTQYF	TGTGCCAGCAGCGTATGGGGTAGCGGGGATACGCAGTATTTT
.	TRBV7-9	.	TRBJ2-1	CASSFSRGTDNEQFF	TGTGCCAGCAGCTTCTCCAGGGGCACGGACAATGAGCAGTTCTTC
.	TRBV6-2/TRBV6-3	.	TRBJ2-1	CASSRSTVFSYNEQFF	TGTGCCAGCAGTAGATCGACAGTCTTCTCCTACAATGAGCAGTTCTTC
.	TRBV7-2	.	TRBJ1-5	CASSLGDFQPQHF	TGTGCCAGCAGCTTGGGAGATTTTCAGCCCCAGCATTTT
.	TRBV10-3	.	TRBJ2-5	CAISEGEGRKETQYF	TGTGCCATCAGTGAGGGTGAGGGTAGGAAGGAGACCCAGTACTTC
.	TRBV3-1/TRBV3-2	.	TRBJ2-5	CASSQAVWETQYF	TGTGCCAGCAGCCAAGCGGTGTGGGAGACCCAGTACTTC
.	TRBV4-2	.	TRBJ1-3	CASSQTGGGTSGNTIYF	TGTGCCAGCAGCCAAACAGGCGGGGGTACCTCTGGAAACACCATATATTTT
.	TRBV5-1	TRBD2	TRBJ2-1	CASSLGGGAGEGEQFF	TGCGCCAGCAGCTTGGGGGGAGGAGCGGGAGAAGGTGAGCAGTTCTTC
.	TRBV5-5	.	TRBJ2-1	CASSSLASYNEQFF	TGTGCCAGCAGCTCCTTAGCGAGCTACAATGAGCAGTTCTTC
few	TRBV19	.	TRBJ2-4	CASKPDPSAKNIQYF	TGTGCCAGTAAGCCCGATCCATCAGCCAAAAACATTCAGTACTTC
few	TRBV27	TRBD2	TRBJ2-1	CASSPGRTSFNEQFF	TGTGCCAGCAGCCCGGGACGGACTAGCTTCAATGAGCAGTTCTTC
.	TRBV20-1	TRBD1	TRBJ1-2	CSASPGTGVNGYTF	TGCAGTGCTAGTCCCGGAACAGGGGTAAATGGCTACACCTTC
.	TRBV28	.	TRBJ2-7	CASSSASAVNEQYF	TGTGCCAGCAGTTCGGCTAGCGCCGTCAACGAGCAGTACTTC
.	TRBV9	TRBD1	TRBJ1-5	CASSGQGAGQPQHF	TGTGCCAGCAGCGGGCAGGGGGCAGGTCAGCCCCAGCATTTT
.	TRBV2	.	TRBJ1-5	CASTTGLEPQHF	TGTGCCAGCACCACAGGGCTGGAGCCCCAGCATTTT
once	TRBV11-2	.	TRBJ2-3	CASSGPSTDTQYF	TGTGCCAGCAGCGGGCCCAGCACAGATACGCAGTATTTT
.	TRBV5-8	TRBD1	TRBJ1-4	CASSPGTGVTNEKLFF	TGTGCCAGCAGCCCCGGGACAGGCGTTACTAATGAAAAACTGTTTTTT
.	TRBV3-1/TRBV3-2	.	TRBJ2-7	CASSQEGAGRAYEQYF	TGTGCCAGCAGCCAAGAGGGCGCGGGCCGCGCCTACGAGCAGTACTTC
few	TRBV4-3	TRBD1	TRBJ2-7	CASSPQRGRLEEQYF	TGCGCCAGCAGCCCGCAGAGGGGGCGCTTAGAAGAGCAGTACTTC
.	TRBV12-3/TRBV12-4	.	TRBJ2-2	CASSPPGGGELFF	TGTGCCAGCAGCCCCCCCGGGGGCGGGGAGCTGTTTTTT
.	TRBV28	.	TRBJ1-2	CASSWGGGYGYTF	TGTGCCAGCAGTTGGGGGGGTGGCTATGGCTACACCTTC